Listed here are 2 T cell receptor beta chains from one sample, sequenced in a study of CD8 T cells in ankylosing spondylitis. Study findings and constraints: One TCR beta motif, made up of roughly 8 highly homologous variants, appeared characteristic of ankylosing spondylitis blood.

MiXCR, run by TCRdb on the 5' RACE reads, gives a single entry per CDR3 protein. The sample shows about 400,000 distinct CDR3 sequences, 20% to 25% of them seen only once. No antigens are known for them. Source material: blood, either unsorted or a sorted T cell fraction (not recorded which). All receptors derive from a male donor with ankylosing spondylitis.

This clonotype was counted only a few times. This chain links TRBV20-1 with TRBJ1-1; the D is unclear. Germline-derived CDR1 and CDR2 are DFQATT and SNEGSKA (reference sequence). This CDR3 has 11 amino acids. V was clipped by 3 bases and J by 1 base, with 3 bases between them. CDR3 nucleotides: TGCAGTGCTAGTCAGAACACTGAAGCTTTCTTT. Its protein is CSASQNTEAFF.

The V and J genes are TRBV6-1 and TRBJ1-1; D unclear. Germline V gene lookup returns CDR1 MNHNS and CDR2 SASEGT. This CDR3 region has 14 residues. The ends were cut back, 2 bases at V and 9 bases at J, with 16 bases in the middle. In nucleotides, the CDR3 is TGTGCCAGCAGTGAAACCCTAACCAACACGAAAGCTTTCTTT. It encodes CASSETLTNTKAFF.